This record covers a single TCR beta chain. Its matching antigen is unknown. Antigen-specific CD4+ T cells were expanded with viral peptide pools in the ViraFEST assay before sequencing. Subsequent to ten to eleven days of culture, CD4+ T cells were isolated. A positive SARS-CoV-2 PCR test fell between March and December 2020. Supplemented with around 11 IU/ml IL-2 and 10 ug/ml peptides, a few million PBMC per well were kept in culture. In the negative control culture, an HIV-1 Nef peptide pool was present. Cultures got half-medium changes with IL-2 on days 3 and 7. The V end was cut by 3 bases, the J end by 0 bases, with 9 bases between. Per germline, CDR1 SEHNR and CDR2 FQNEAQ (reference sequence). CDR3 size: 15 residues. The data are from a study of vaccination effects on CD4 cells after COVID-19. Assay used: immunoSEQ multiplex PCR; TCRdb lists only in-frame clones, some missing. This sample has 45,000 to 70,000 clones, with more than 75% found just once.

Here the sequenced sample was CD4+ T cells from PBMCs cultured with HIV peptides, taken before COVID-19 vaccination. Subset denoted: HIV-1 Nef peptide pool negative control/reference culture. This receptor was taken from a human donor who had a prior SARS-CoV-2 infection. V and J are TRBV7-9 and TRBJ1-3, with a weak D call TRBD1 (5 bases). The DNA for the CDR3 is TGTGCCAGCAGCTTGCAGGGATACTCTGGAAACACCATATATTTT. Translated, it gives CASSLQGYSGNTIYF.